One and the same sample provided the 14 T cell receptor beta chains below, sequenced in a study of human T cells and chemical hapten exposure (dated by TCRdb to 2020 to 2023). According to the study, the label for this sample's time point signals: pre-sensitization, week 0. The sample's treatment or condition, from its label and the paper: therapeutic diphenylcyclopropenone sensitization with weekly scalp DPC. Library creation used RACE. Sequencing relied on a NextSeq 500. TCRdb took the public reads, trimmed them with fastp at Q25, ran MiXCR for clone calling and kept in-frame beta chains. Rows are combined by CDR3 protein, so each entry shows the most common genes and DNA. Within this sample are 350,000 to 400,000 distinct CDR3 sequences, with 4.5% to 5.5% of them counted one time only. The ten top clones hold around 2.6% of the sample. Source: whole blood, taken in connection with sensitization to the hapten diphenylcyclopropenone (DPC). The receptor source for this set is a woman aged 50 to 65 with alopecia areata. Some clones in this sample may be carry-over from other donors' samples.

J is TRBJ1-2 and V is TRBV30; a possible D gene is TRBD1 (6 bases). V gave up 1 base and J gave up 4 bases, with 10 bases separating them. The CDR3 contains 13 residues. Germline V gives CDR1 GTSNPN, CDR2 SVGIG (reference sequence). The CDR3 is CAWSDRVIYGYTF. The CDR3 DNA reads as TGTGCCTGGAGTGACAGGGTGATCTATGGCTACACCTTC. Complete variable domain (other parts from reference TRBV30 and TRBJ1-2): SQTIHQWPATLVQPVGSPLSLECTVEGTSNPNLYWYRQAAGRGLQLLFYSVGIGQISSEVPQNLSASRPQDRQFILSSKKLLLSDSGFYLCAWSDRVIYGYTFGSGTRLTVV.

The chain links TRBV7-2 to TRBJ1-3; a possible D gene is TRBD1 (5 bases). The length of the CDR3 is 15 residues. Trimming cost V 5 bases and J 0 bases, with 11 bases left between them. Germline-derived CDR1 and CDR2 are SGHTA and FQGNSA. CDR3 bases: TGTGCCAGCAGCCCGACAGCTATCTCTGGAAACACCATATATTTT. This codes for CASSPTAISGNTIYF.

This clonotype was detected many times. The V gene is TRBV5-4, the J gene TRBJ1-4, with D tentatively TRBD1 (6 bases). Germline V gene sequence: CDR1 SGHNT, CDR2 YYREEE (reference sequence). This CDR3 contains 14 residues. V shed 3 bases and J shed 2 bases, with 8 bases lying between them. Written as DNA, the CDR3 is TGTGCCAGCAGCTCCCAGGGGACTAATGAAAAACTGTTTTTT. Translation: CASSSQGTNEKLFF. The full variable domain, its missing parts supplied by reference TRBV5-4 and TRBJ1-4, is ETGVTQSPTHLIKTRGQQVTLRCSSQSGHNTVSWYQQALGQGPQFIFQYYREEENGRGNFPPRFSGLQFPNYSSELNVNALELDDSALYLCASSSQGTNEKLFFGSGTQLSVL.

In its sample, this clonotype was seen many times. The chain links TRBV12-3 or TRBV12-4 to TRBJ1-5; 7 bases align to TRBD1. CDR3 length: 13 residues. The V and J ends lost 4 bases and 4 bases, in that order; junction bases with no gene match: 1. The CDR3 nucleotides read TGTGCCAGCAGTTCACAGGGGAATCAGCCCCAGCATTTT. This gives the protein CASSSQGNQPQHF.

This clonotype was observed at least ten times. V is TRBV29-1 and J is TRBJ1-2; the D gene is possibly TRBD1 (5 bases). Germline CDR1 is SQVTM and CDR2 is ANQGSEA. The V end lost 3 bases, the J end lost 6 bases, and 8 bases lay between the germline ends. The CDR3 sequence is 11 residues long. This chain's CDR3 is CSVDRDNGYTF. CDR3 DNA: TGCAGCGTTGACAGGGATAATGGCTACACCTTC.

This chain joins TRBV9 and TRBJ1-3; D unclear. Deletions cut 5 bases from V and 0 bases from J, with 12 bases between. Germline V gene data show CDR1 as SGDLS and CDR2 as YYNGEE. The CDR3 loop spans 15 amino acids. The CDR3 here is CASSENPSSGNTIYF. CDR3 DNA: TGTGCCAGCAGTGAAAATCCGAGCTCTGGAAACACCATATATTTT.

This clonotype has ten or more counts. This rearrangement joins TRBV20-1 to TRBJ2-7; 7 bases agree with TRBD2. This CDR3 is 13 amino acids long. Germline CDR1 and CDR2: DFQATT and SNEGSKA (reference sequence). With 5 bases clipped from V and 3 bases from J, the junction kept 7 bases outside the gene matches. The CDR3 loop is CSAGVLAVYEQYF. CDR3 DNA sequence: TGCAGTGCTGGTGTGCTAGCGGTCTACGAGCAGTACTTC.

DNA of the CDR3: TGCGCCAGCAGTGAGCGGAGGGAAAAACTGTTTTTT. It codes for CASSERREKLFF. This chain joins TRBV10-2 and TRBJ1-4; D ambiguous. This CDR3 contains 12 residues. CDR1 and CDR2 (germline): WSHSY, SAAADI. Trimming took 2 bases from V and 8 from J, leaving 6 bases between them.

The table lists this clonotype with many counts. The genes are TRBV6-2 or TRBV6-3 and TRBJ2-6, with TRBD1 matching 12 bases. Trimming at V came to 2 bases and at J to 2 bases, leaving 10 bases not matched to a gene. The CDR3 consists of 20 residues. Germline V gene lookup returns CDR1 MNHEY and CDR2 SVGEGT. CDR3 protein: CASSYETGTGGRTGANVLTF. The CDR3 region has the DNA TGTGCCAGCAGTTACGAGACCGGGACAGGGGGCAGAACTGGGGCCAACGTCCTGACTTTC.

The J gene is TRBJ2-3, the V gene TRBV20-1, with 10 bases identical to TRBD2. The V gene end was trimmed by 0 bases and the J gene end by 9 bases; junction bases not matched to a gene: 15. The CDR3 extends over 17 amino acids. Germline CDR1 DFQATT, CDR2 SNEGSKA (reference sequence). The CDR3: CSARDNGAGGRGWTQYF. As DNA, the CDR3 is TGCAGTGCTAGAGATAATGGAGCGGGAGGGCGGGGCTGGACGCAGTATTTT.

This clonotype occurred a few times. This rearrangement joins TRBV7-8 to TRBJ1-2; perhaps TRBD1 as D (6 bases). From germline, CDR1 is SGHVS and CDR2 FQNEAQ. The ends were cut back, 5 bases at V and 0 bases at J, with 13 bases in the middle. The CDR3 totals 15 residues. The CDR3 loop reads CASSISAGANYGYTF. The DNA for the CDR3 is TGTGCCAGCAGCATAAGTGCAGGGGCTAACTATGGCTACACCTTC.

This clonotype was counted ten times or more. The chain couples TRBV29-1 to TRBJ2-2; tentatively, D is TRBD1 or TRBD2 (5 bases each). Trimming took 6 bases from V and 1 from J, leaving 6 bases between them. The CDR3 has 12 amino acids. Germline V gives CDR1 SQVTM, CDR2 ANQGSEA. The CDR3 sequence: CSVRGNTGELFF. As DNA, the CDR3 is TGCAGCGTGAGGGGGAACACCGGGGAGCTGTTTTTT.

The chain employs TRBV11-2 and TRBJ2-3, with 7 bases aligning to TRBD1. The V gene end was trimmed by 7 bases and the J gene end by 8 bases; junction bases not matched to a gene: 9. The CDR3 loop spans 13 amino acids. The germline V gene encodes CDR1 SGHAT and CDR2 FQNNGV. This CDR3 is CASMRATGSTQYF. The CDR3 bases are TGTGCCAGCATGCGAGCGACAGGGAGTACGCAGTATTTT. The full variable domain, with the rest looked up from reference TRBV11-2 and TRBJ2-3, is EAGVAQSPRYKIIEKRQSVAFWCNPISGHATLYWYQQILGQGPKLLIQFQNNGVVDDSQLPKDRFSAERLKGVDSTLKIQPAKLEDSAVYLCASMRATGSTQYFGPGTRLTVL.

V is TRBV28 and J is TRBJ1-6; 8 bases map to TRBD1. From germline, CDR1 is MDHEN and CDR2 SYDVKM. Unmatched junction bases numbered 17, after V lost 6 bases and J lost 10 bases. This CDR3 is 17 amino acids long. CDR3 nucleotide sequence: TGTGCCAGCAGCCCTATGACAGGGGTTCGAATTGGATCACCCCTCCACTTT. As protein: CASSPMTGVRIGSPLHF.